This record covers a single T cell receptor (beta chain). This record belongs to a study of T cell responses to AZD1222 COVID-19 vaccine. Sequencing used immunoSEQ multiplex PCR; TCRdb keeps in-frame clones, though not all of them. This sample carries about 81,000 clones, 75% to 95% of them seen once, and the ten largest clones take roughly 8%. The source material was peripheral blood, sampled 28 days after the second AZD1222 dose. The TCR sequence derives from an adult who received the AZD1222 COVID-19 vaccine.

The CDR3 here is CASRPGPAPGYEQFF. The CDR3 DNA sequence: TGTGCCAGCAGGCCGGGACCCGCCCCGGGCTATGAGCAGTTCTTC. The rearrangement uses TRBV28 and TRBJ2-1; either TRBD1 or TRBD2 may supply D (5 bases each). Between the trimmed V and J ends, which lost 6 bases and 8 bases, there was a span of 20 bases. The CDR3 extends over 15 amino acids. Germline CDR1 and CDR2: MDHEN and SYDVKM.